This TCR beta chain was identified in a study of beta chain features in type 1 diabetes. Overall study results and limits: For cells with high TCR expression, cDNA sequencing could yield over-representation. TCRB CDR3s from Type 1 diabetes patients were moderately but significantly shorter in all four CD4+ subsets. The analysis here could not establish whether HLA type shapes TCRB rearrangement.

This clone was observed a handful of times. The antigen remains undetermined. Purities over 95% were achieved in all sorted populations. CDR3 length equals 12 residues. V lost 6 bases and J 8 bases, leaving 14 bases between the germline ends. Germline lookup yields CDR1 SGHRS and CDR2 YFSETQ. Investigators reverse transcribed all isolated RNA, so they sequenced expressed TCRB transcripts. Profiling relied on immunoSEQ multiplex PCR, and the TCRdb table lists in-frame clones only, not all of them. The data contain 330,000 or so clones, approximately 12% of them singletons. The V and J genes are TRBV5-1 and TRBJ1-2; D is undetermined. Material: naive CD4+ T cells from blood. This clonotype was obtained from a woman younger than 35 with type 1 diabetes. The chain's CDR3 is CASTRGSGGYTF. DNA for the CDR3: TGCGCCAGCACACGGGGATCCGGCGGCTACACCTTC.